The 17 T cell receptor beta chains in this list originate from one sample, sequenced in a study of cytomegalovirus exposure and HLA in healthy donors. The data were produced by immunoSEQ multiplex PCR, yet TCRdb's version contains in-frame clones alone and is incomplete. Of 140,000 to 150,000 clones listed, about 87% are singletons. Source material: PBMCs. Receptors were obtained from a man younger than 30 in good health and CMV-seropositive.

V usage is TRBV6-6 and J usage is TRBJ1-3, with 7 bases that match TRBD1. CDR1 and CDR2 from the germline V gene are MNHNY and SVGAGI (reference sequence). The length of the CDR3 is 15 residues. Trimming took 10 bases from V and 0 from J; bases not matched to a gene: 9. The CDR3 protein is CATKGTEHSGNTIYF. CDR3 nucleotides: TGTGCCACCAAAGGGACAGAACACTCTGGAAACACCATATATTTT.

J is TRBJ2-3 and V is TRBV6-5; TRBD1 aligns across 8 bases. CDR3 size: 14 residues. Germline assignment: CDR1 MNHEY and CDR2 SVGAGI. The ends lost 4 bases at V and 6 bases at J; junction bases unmatched: 6. CDR3 coding DNA: TGTGCCAGCAGTTTTCGGACAGGGACGGATACGCAGTATTTT. This encodes CASSFRTGTDTQYF.

This sequence joins TRBV10-3 and TRBJ1-1; 11 nucleotides line up with TRBD1. Germline loops: CDR1 ENHRY, CDR2 SYGVKD. The CDR3 is made up of 14 amino acids. V lost 4 bases, J lost 8 bases, and 6 bases stayed unmatched. This chain's CDR3 is CAISVGQGASEAFF. The CDR3 region has the DNA TGTGCCATCAGTGTAGGACAGGGGGCTTCAGAAGCTTTCTTT.

This chain uses TRBV11-2 with TRBJ1-2, with a weak D call TRBD1 (5 bases). CDR3 length equals 14 residues. Germline V gene data show CDR1 as SGHAT and CDR2 as FQNNGV. With 4 bases removed from V and 7 bases from J, the gap between germline ends came to 16 bases. The CDR3 loop reads CASSSNAGDGGYTF. CDR3 DNA: TGTGCCAGCAGCTCCAATGCGGGGGACGGTGGCTACACCTTC.

Concerning this clone itself: This sample also contains other DNA sequences that code for the same CDR3. The J gene is TRBJ2-7, the V gene TRBV6-1; D remains unclear. The V end was cut by 6 bases, the J end by 0 bases, with 6 bases between. CDR1 and CDR2 from the germline V gene are MNHNS and SASEGT. The CDR3 covers 12 residues. CDR3 DNA: TGTGCCAGCAGGAGCGTCTCCTACGAGCAGTACTTC. It yields the protein CASRSVSYEQYF.

In this sample, this clone turned up once. The chain joins TRBV2 to TRBJ2-3; TRBD2 agrees at 7 bases. This CDR3 is 14 amino acids long. The germline V gene has CDR1 SNHLY and CDR2 FYNNEI. The trim removed 7 bases at V and 2 bases at J, leaving 6 bases unmatched. CDR3 sequence reads: CASKSGIYTDTQYF. Here the CDR3 DNA reads TGTGCCAGCAAAAGCGGGATTTACACAGATACGCAGTATTTT.

This sequence joins TRBV15 and TRBJ2-3, with 10 bases fitting TRBD2. The CDR3 sequence is 17 residues long. In germline, CDR1 is LNHNV, CDR2 YYDKDF (reference sequence). Losses at the gene ends were 7 bases for V and 3 bases for J; bases not matched to a gene: 13. DNA of the CDR3: TGTGCCACCATTGGCCACGAGAGCGGGAGGGCTACAGATACGCAGTATTTT. This encodes CATIGHESGRATDTQYF.

This chain joins TRBV30 and TRBJ1-2; D call uncertain. The germline V and J ends were trimmed by 3 bases and 8 bases, with 13 bases remaining between them. The germline CDR1 and CDR2 sequences are GTSNPN and SVGIG (reference sequence). The length of the CDR3 is 12 residues. CDR3 sequence (DNA): TGTGCCTGGAGCACCCCGGGGAAAGGCTACACCTTC. Amino acid sequence: CAWSTPGKGYTF.

V and J are TRBV29-1 and TRBJ1-5; the D is unclear. The germline CDR1 and CDR2 sequences are SQVTM and ANQGSEA. The CDR3 runs 13 residues. V lost 0 bases and J lost 8, with 11 bases in between. The CDR3 spells CSVEESLGEPQHF. Here the CDR3 DNA reads TGCAGCGTTGAAGAGTCCCTCGGGGAGCCCCAGCATTTT.

To note about this clone: At the DNA level, this CDR3 is encoded by other sequences in the same sample as well. The V and J genes are TRBV9 and TRBJ2-1, with 7 bases identical to TRBD2. CDR3 length: 15 amino acids. V trimming: 0 bases; J trimming: 0 bases; junction bases outside the gene matches: 0. Germline CDR1 and CDR2: SGDLS and YYNGEE. The CDR3 region is CASSVAGGSYNEQFF. CDR3 nucleotides: TGTGCCAGCAGCGTAGCGGGAGGCTCCTACAATGAGCAGTTCTTC.

The table lists this clone with a few counts. The chain links TRBV9 to TRBJ2-5; 7 bases are shared with TRBD2. With 4 bases clipped from V and 2 bases from J, the junction kept 11 bases outside the gene matches. CDR3 length: 16 amino acids. Germline V lookup: CDR1 SGDLS, CDR2 YYNGEE. The CDR3: CASSSEAGRFQETQYF. The CDR3 nucleotides are TGTGCCAGCAGCTCGGAAGCGGGGAGGTTTCAAGAGACCCAGTACTTC.

The chain has TRBV4-1 and TRBJ2-2; tentative D call: TRBD2 (6 bases). V was trimmed by 3 bases and J by 8 bases, leaving 13 bases between them. Germline V gene lookup returns CDR1 MGHRA and CDR2 YSYEKL. This CDR3 is 14 amino acids long. The CDR3 DNA follows: TGCGCCAGCAGCCAGGCGGGATATTCAGGGGAGCTGTTTTTT. Translation: CASSQAGYSGELFF.

The sample holds one count of this clone. This chain links TRBV19 with TRBJ1-3; maybe TRBD1 (5 bases). The germline CDR1 and CDR2 sequences are LNHDA and SQIVND (reference sequence). V was trimmed by 8 bases and J by 4 bases, leaving 15 bases between them. The CDR3 runs to 14 residues. CDR3 sequence: CASSYGAQGNTIYF. The CDR3 bases are TGTGCCAGTTCCTATGGGGCGCAAGGAAACACCATATATTTT.

This clone was counted once. The chain carries TRBV9 and TRBJ2-1; 9 bases align to TRBD1. V was clipped by 3 bases and J by 5 bases; unmatched bases: 6. Germline assignment: CDR1 SGDLS and CDR2 YYNGEE. The CDR3 is 15 amino acids. CDR3: CASSGQGGRNNEQFF. The CDR3 bases are TGTGCCAGCAGCGGACAGGGGGGACGTAACAATGAGCAGTTCTTC.

This rearrangement joins TRBV30 to TRBJ2-3, with a tentative D call TRBD2 (5 bases). CDR3 length: 14 amino acids. The germline gives CDR1 GTSNPN, CDR2 SVGIG (reference sequence). V was trimmed by 0 bases and J by 2 bases, leaving 9 bases between them. The CDR3 spells CAWSVLAATDTQYF. The CDR3 region has the DNA TGTGCCTGGAGTGTGCTAGCAGCCACAGATACGCAGTATTTT.

The CDR3 reads CASSYPGQGNIYGYTF. The DNA for the CDR3 is TGTGCCAGCAGTTACCCCGGACAGGGGAATATCTATGGCTACACCTTC. V is TRBV6-5 and J is TRBJ1-2; 9 bases align to TRBD1. This CDR3 spans 16 amino acids. V lost 2 bases, J lost 4 bases, and 8 bases stayed unmatched. Germline CDR1 reads MNHEY; CDR2 reads SVGAGI.

The rearrangement joins TRBV7-2 to TRBJ2-1; D unresolved. CDR3 size: 14 residues. Germline V gives CDR1 SGHTA, CDR2 FQGNSA. V was shortened by 2 bases and J by 7 bases, with 12 bases between the two germline ends. CDR3 DNA: TGTGCCAGCAGCTTAAGTTGGCTGAAGAATGAGCAGTTCTTC. Protein sequence: CASSLSWLKNEQFF.